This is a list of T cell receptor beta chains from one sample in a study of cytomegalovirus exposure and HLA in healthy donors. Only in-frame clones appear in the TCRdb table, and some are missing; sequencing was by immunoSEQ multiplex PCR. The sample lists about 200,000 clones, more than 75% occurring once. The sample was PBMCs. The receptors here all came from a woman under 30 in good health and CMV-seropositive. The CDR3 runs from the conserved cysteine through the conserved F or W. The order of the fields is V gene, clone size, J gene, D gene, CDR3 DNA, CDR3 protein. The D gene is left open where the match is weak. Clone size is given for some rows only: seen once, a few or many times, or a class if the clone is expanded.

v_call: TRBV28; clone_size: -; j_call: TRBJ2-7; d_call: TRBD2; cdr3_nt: TGTGCCAGCAGCCTTAGCGGGAGGGCCTACGAGCAGTACTTC; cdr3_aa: CASSLSGRAYEQYF
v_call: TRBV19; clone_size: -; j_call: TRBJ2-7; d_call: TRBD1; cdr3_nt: TGTGCCAGTAGTCGGACAGGGAGCTCCTACGAGCAGTACTTC; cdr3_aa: CASSRTGSSYEQYF
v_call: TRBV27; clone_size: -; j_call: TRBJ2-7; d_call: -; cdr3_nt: TGTGCCAGCACGGGTGGACTGGAGCAGTACTTC; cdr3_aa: CASTGGLEQYF
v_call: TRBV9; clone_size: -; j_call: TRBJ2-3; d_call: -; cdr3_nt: TGTGCCAGCAGCGTCTACGATAATACGCAGTATTTT; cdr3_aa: CASSVYDNTQYF
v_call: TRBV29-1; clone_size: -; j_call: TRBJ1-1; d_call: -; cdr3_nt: TGCAGCGTTTCTCCCCTACCCCCTGAAGCTTTCTTT; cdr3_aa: CSVSPLPPEAFF
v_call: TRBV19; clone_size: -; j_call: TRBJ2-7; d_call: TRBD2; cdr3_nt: TGTGCCAGTAGTATAAGCGGGAGGACACCCTACGAGCAGTACTTC; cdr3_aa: CASSISGRTPYEQYF
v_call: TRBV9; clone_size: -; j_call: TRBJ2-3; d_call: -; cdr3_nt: TGTGCCAGCAGCTTCGAGTTCACAGATACGCAGTATTTT; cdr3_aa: CASSFEFTDTQYF
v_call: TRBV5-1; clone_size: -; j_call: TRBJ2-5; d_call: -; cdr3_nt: TGCGCCAGCAGTCTTACAGTGGAGACCCAGTACTTC; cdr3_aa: CASSLTVETQYF
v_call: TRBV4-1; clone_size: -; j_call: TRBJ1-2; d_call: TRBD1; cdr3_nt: TGCGCCAGCAGGTCCCCGGGACAGGGGGGAGGCTACACCTTC; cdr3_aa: CASRSPGQGGGYTF
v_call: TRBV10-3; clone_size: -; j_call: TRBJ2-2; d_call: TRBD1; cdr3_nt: TGTGCCACCGGACAGGGAGGAGGGTCGGCCGGGGAGCTGTTTTTT; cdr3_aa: CATGQGGGSAGELFF
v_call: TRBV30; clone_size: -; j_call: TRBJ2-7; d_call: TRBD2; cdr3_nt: TGTGCCTGGAGTAGTTCTCCTAGCGGGCCTATGTACGAGCAGTACTTC; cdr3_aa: CAWSSSPSGPMYEQYF
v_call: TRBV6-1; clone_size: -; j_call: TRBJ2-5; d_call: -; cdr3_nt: -; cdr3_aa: CASILDRGRETQYF
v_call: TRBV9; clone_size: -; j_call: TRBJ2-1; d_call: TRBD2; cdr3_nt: TGTGCCAGCAGCCCCGATAGCGGGAGCAATGAGCAGTTCTTC; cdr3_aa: CASSPDSGSNEQFF
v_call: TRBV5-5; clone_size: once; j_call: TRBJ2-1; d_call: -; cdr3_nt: TGTGCCAGCAGCTTTGGGGACTCCGATGGGTATGAGCAGTTCTTC; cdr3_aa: CASSFGDSDGYEQFF
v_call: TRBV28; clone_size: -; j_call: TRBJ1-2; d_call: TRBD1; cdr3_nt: TGTGCCAGCAGGACCGCAACAGGGGGAGGTGGCTACACCTTC; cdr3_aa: CASRTATGGGGYTF
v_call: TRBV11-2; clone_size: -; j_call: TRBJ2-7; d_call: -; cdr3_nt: TGTGCCAGCAGCTCCGCCGCCGGGAGCTACGAGCAGTACTTC; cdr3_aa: CASSSAAGSYEQYF
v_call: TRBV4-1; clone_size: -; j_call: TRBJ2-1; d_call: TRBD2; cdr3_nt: TGCGCCAGCAGCCTTTTTCCTCCACTAGCGGTGCCCGGGGATGAGCAGTTCTTC; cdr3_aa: CASSLFPPLAVPGDEQFF
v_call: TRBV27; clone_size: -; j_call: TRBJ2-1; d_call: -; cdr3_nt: TGTGCCAGCAGTTTATCGACTTACAATGAGCAGTTCTTC; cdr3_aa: CASSLSTYNEQFF
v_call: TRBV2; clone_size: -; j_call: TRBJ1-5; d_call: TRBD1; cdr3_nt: TGTGCCAGCAGTGAACGGGGGCCCGGGACAGGGAGACTTTATAGCAATCAGCCCCAGCATTTT; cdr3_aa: CASSERGPGTGRLYSNQPQHF
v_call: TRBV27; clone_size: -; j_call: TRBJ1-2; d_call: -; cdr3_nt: TGTGCCAGCAGTTTTGCAGGGGCTAACTATGGCTACACCTTC; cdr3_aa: CASSFAGANYGYTF
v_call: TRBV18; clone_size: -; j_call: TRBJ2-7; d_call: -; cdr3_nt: TGTGCCAGCTCAGCACAGGGAGGCCCCTACGAGCAGTACTTC; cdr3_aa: CASSAQGGPYEQYF
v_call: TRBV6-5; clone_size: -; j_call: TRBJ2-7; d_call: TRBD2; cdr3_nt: TGTGCCAGCAGGGTGACTAGCGGGACCTACGAGCAGTACTTC; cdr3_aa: CASRVTSGTYEQYF
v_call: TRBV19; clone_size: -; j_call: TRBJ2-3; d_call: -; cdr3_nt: TGTGCCAGTAAGGGACTCCCTGACCTGCCAGATACGCAGTATTTT; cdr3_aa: CASKGLPDLPDTQYF
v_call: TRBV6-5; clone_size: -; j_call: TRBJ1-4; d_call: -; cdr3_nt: TGTGCCAGCAGTTACTCGGGCCTGGTATGGATTTTT; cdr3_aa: CASSYSGLVWIF
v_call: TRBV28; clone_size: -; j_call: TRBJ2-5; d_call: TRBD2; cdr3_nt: TGTGCCAGCAGTTCCCTGGCGAGGGGCGGGAGGGCCGGAGAGACCCAGTACTTC; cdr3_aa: CASSSLARGGRAGETQYF
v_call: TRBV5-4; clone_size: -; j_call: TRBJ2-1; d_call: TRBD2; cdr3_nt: TGTGCCAGCAGCGGCTCACTAGCGGAAACCTACAATGAGCAGTTCTTC; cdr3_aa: CASSGSLAETYNEQFF
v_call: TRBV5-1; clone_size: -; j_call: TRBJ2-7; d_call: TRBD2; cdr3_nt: TGCGCCAGTTCGGGAACTAGCGGCTCCTACGAGCAGTACTTC; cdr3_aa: CASSGTSGSYEQYF
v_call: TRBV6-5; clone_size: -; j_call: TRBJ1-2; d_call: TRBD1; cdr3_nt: TGTGCCAGCAGTAGGACAGGGAGCAACTATGGCTACACCTTC; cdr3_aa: CASSRTGSNYGYTF
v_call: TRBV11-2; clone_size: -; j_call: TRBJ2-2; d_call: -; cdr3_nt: TGTGCAGTCGGCGGAGGGAGAACCGGGGAGCTGTTTTTT; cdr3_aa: CAVGGGRTGELFF
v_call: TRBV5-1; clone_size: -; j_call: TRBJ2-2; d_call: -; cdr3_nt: TGCGCCAGCAGCCCCCTCCCCGGGACAAAACCTACCGAGGAGCTGTTTTTT; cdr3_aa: CASSPLPGTKPTEELFF
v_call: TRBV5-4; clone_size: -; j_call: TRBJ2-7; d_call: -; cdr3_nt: TGTGCCAGCAGCAACGGGGTCTCCTACGAGCAGTACTTC; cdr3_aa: CASSNGVSYEQYF
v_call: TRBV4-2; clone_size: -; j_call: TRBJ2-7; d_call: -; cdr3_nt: TGTGCCAGCAGCCAAGGGCCGCCGATGGCAGCGAGGAGTTATGAGCAGTACTTC; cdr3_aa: CASSQGPPMAARSYEQYF
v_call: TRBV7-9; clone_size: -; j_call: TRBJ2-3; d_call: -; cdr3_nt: TGTGCCAGCAGCAAACGAGTCAGCACAGATACGCAGTATTTT; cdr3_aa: CASSKRVSTDTQYF